Following are 16 T cell receptor beta chains from one sample sequenced in a study of T cell responses to AZD1222 COVID-19 vaccine. The table came from immunoSEQ multiplex PCR; TCRdb's copy has only in-frame clones and leaves some out. In the table there are 95,000 to 150,000 clones, around 90% of which are singletons. Here the sequenced sample was peripheral blood, taken on day 0 of AZD1222 vaccination. The receptors derive from an adult in good health.

The chain has TRBV19 and TRBJ2-4; tentative D call: TRBD1 (6 bases). V lost 1 base to trimming and J lost 6 bases, with 13 bases between them. The CDR3 has 15 amino acids. CDR1 and CDR2 (germline): LNHDA, SQIVND (reference sequence). CDR3 region: CASSIGTELGNIQYF. The CDR3, as DNA: TGTGCCAGTAGTATAGGGACAGAACTAGGAAACATTCAGTACTTC.

The genes are TRBV3-1 (or the pseudogene TRBV3-2) and TRBJ1-4; 9 bases agree with TRBD1. J was trimmed by 5 bases and V by 3 bases; bases with no gene match: 7. The CDR3 length is 16 residues. Looked up from germline, CDR1 is LGHDT and CDR2 is YNNKEL (reference sequence). The CDR3 bases are TGTGCCAGCAGCCAGGGACAGGGAGGACTCAATGAAAAACTGTTTTTT. Protein: CASSQGQGGLNEKLFF.

The chain employs TRBV2 and TRBJ2-1, with D possibly being TRBD2 (7 bases). V was trimmed by 7 bases and J by 0 bases, leaving 16 bases between them. Germline V gene sequence: CDR1 SNHLY, CDR2 FYNNEI. The CDR3 consists of 16 residues. This CDR3 is CASTRERGHSYNEQFF. The DNA of the CDR3 is TGTGCCAGCACCCGGGAGCGGGGACACTCCTACAATGAGCAGTTCTTC.

The CDR3 reads CASSIWETGELFF. The CDR3 bases are TGTGCCAGTAGTATATGGGAGACCGGGGAGCTGTTTTTT. The V call is TRBV19, the J call TRBJ2-2; D may be TRBD2 (5 bases). This CDR3 spans 13 amino acids. The germline gives CDR1 LNHDA, CDR2 SQIVND (reference sequence). V lost 2 bases to trimming and J lost 5 bases, with 6 bases between them.

This chain joins TRBV7-9 and TRBJ1-5, with D uncertain. This CDR3 is 15 amino acids long. Trimming cost V 0 bases and J 1 base, with 7 bases left between them. The germline V gene has CDR1 SEHNR and CDR2 FQNEAQ (reference sequence). The CDR3 spells CASSLAADSNQPQHF. The CDR3 DNA reads TGTGCCAGCAGCTTAGCCGCGGACAGCAATCAGCCCCAGCATTTT. Full variable domain (rest looked up from reference TRBV7-9 and TRBJ1-5): DTGVSQNPRHKITKRGQNVTFRCDPISEHNRLYWYRQTLGQGPEFLTYFQNEAQLEKSRLLSDRFSAERPKGSFSTLEIQRTEQGDSAMYLCASSLAADSNQPQHFGDGTRLSIL.

The chain recombines TRBV19 with TRBJ2-2; D remains unclear. Trimming removed 5 bases at V and 6 bases at J, with 10 bases between. CDR3 length equals 13 residues. Germline values: CDR1 LNHDA, CDR2 SQIVND (reference sequence). The CDR3 bases are TGTGCCAGTAGTGGCTACTTCTCCGGGGAGCTGTTTTTT. Protein sequence: CASSGYFSGELFF.

DNA for the CDR3: TGCGCCAGCGGCGACAGGGGCTATGGCTACACCTTC. This gives the protein CASGDRGYGYTF. This chain uses TRBV10-1 with TRBJ1-2; 8 nucleotides match TRBD1. The CDR3 covers 12 residues. The junction had 3 bases not matched to a gene; V was cut back by 8 bases and J by 4 bases. Germline CDR1 WNHNN, CDR2 SYGVQD (reference sequence).

V usage is TRBV3-1 (or the pseudogene TRBV3-2) and J usage is TRBJ1-2; D call uncertain. CDR1 is LGHDT, CDR2 YNNKEL, per germline (reference sequence). V lost 3 bases, J lost 12 bases, and 17 bases lay in between. The CDR3 is made up of 13 amino acids. The CDR3, as DNA: TGTGCCAGCAGCCACGCGGGAATACCAAGGCACACCTTC. Amino acid sequence: CASSHAGIPRHTF.

This clone has only one observation. CDR3 in amino acids: CASSLPGQPQHF. The CDR3 DNA sequence: TGTGCCAGCAGCTTGCCCGGTCAGCCCCAGCATTTT. The chain links TRBV7-8 to TRBJ1-5; D not resolved. Per germline, CDR1 SGHVS and CDR2 FQNEAQ. CDR3 size: 12 residues. Trimming took 3 bases from V and 6 from J, leaving 6 bases between them.

This chain links TRBV9 with TRBJ2-7, with D unresolved. Between the trimmed V and J ends, which lost 4 bases and 1 base, there was a span of 12 bases. From germline, CDR1 is SGDLS and CDR2 YYNGEE. This CDR3 region has 14 residues. DNA of the CDR3: TGTGCCAGCAGCCCCGCGACGGAGTCCTACGAGCAGTACTTC. Amino acids: CASSPATESYEQYF.

The chain carries TRBV5-1 and TRBJ2-7; TRBD2 matches at 11 bases. Germline-derived CDR1 and CDR2 are SGHRS and YFSETQ. V lost 0 bases and J lost 4; bases outside the gene matches: 3. The length of the CDR3 is 15 residues. DNA for the CDR3: TGCGCCAGCAGCTTGGTACTAGCGGGAGATTACGAGCAGTACTTC. Translating gives CASSLVLAGDYEQYF. The full variable domain, its missing parts supplied by reference TRBV5-1 and TRBJ2-7, is KAGVTQTPRYLIKTRGQQVTLSCSPISGHRSVSWYQQTPGQGLQFLFEYFSETQRNKGNFPGRFSGRQFSNSRSEMNVSTLELGDSALYLCASSLVLAGDYEQYFGPGTRLTVT.

This chain connects TRBV15 to TRBJ1-4; TRBD1 aligns across 11 bases. The V segment lost 0 bases and the J segment 6 bases; nucleotides outside the gene matches: 3. The germline gives CDR1 LNHNV, CDR2 YYDKDF (reference sequence). This CDR3 region has 16 residues. CDR3 sequence: CATSRERTGGDEKLFF. In DNA form, the CDR3 reads TGTGCCACCAGCAGAGAGAGGACAGGGGGCGATGAAAAACTGTTTTTT.

The V gene is TRBV11-2, the J gene TRBJ2-2; 7 nucleotides align to TRBD1. The CDR3 covers 15 residues. The J segment lost 5 bases and the V segment lost 2 bases, leaving 5 bases of the junction unmatched. CDR1 is SGHAT and CDR2 is FQNNGV in the germline V gene. The CDR3 spells CASSLLRGNTGELFF. The CDR3 DNA is TGTGCCAGCAGCTTACTCAGGGGGAATACCGGGGAGCTGTTTTTT.

This chain uses TRBV11-2 with TRBJ1-1; D gene unclear. The CDR3 extends over 12 amino acids. V was clipped by 3 bases and J by 8 bases, with 10 bases between them. The germline CDR1 and CDR2 sequences are SGHAT and FQNNGV. In nucleotides, the CDR3 is TGTGCCAGCAGCTTTCGACACCTAGAAGCTTTCTTT. Protein: CASSFRHLEAFF.

This chain uses TRBV14 with TRBJ1-1; D call uncertain. The CDR3 contains 14 residues. CDR1 and CDR2 from the germline V gene are SGHDN and FVKESK. Between the trimmed V and J ends, which lost 4 bases and 1 base, there was a span of 10 bases. The CDR3 DNA reads as TGTGCCAGCAGCCTGTATAGTCCGAACACTGAAGCTTTCTTT. Protein product: CASSLYSPNTEAFF. Based on the CDR3 plus reference TRBV14 and TRBJ1-1, the full variable domain is EAGVTQFPSHSVIEKGQTVTLRCDPISGHDNLYWYRRVMGKEIKFLLHFVKESKQDESGMPNNRFLAERTGGTYSTLKVQPAELEDSGVYFCASSLYSPNTEAFFGQGTRLTVV.

This clone was detected a few times. An end of the junction differs from the germline gene, which may be a read error. V usage is TRBV18 and J usage is TRBJ2-5, with TRBD2 matching over 8 bases. CDR3 length: 13 residues. Germline V gene sequence: CDR1 KGHSH, CDR2 LQKENI. CDR3: CASAPGLGETQYF. The CDR3 DNA is TGTGCCAGCGCACCGGGACTAGGAGAGACCCAGTACTTC.